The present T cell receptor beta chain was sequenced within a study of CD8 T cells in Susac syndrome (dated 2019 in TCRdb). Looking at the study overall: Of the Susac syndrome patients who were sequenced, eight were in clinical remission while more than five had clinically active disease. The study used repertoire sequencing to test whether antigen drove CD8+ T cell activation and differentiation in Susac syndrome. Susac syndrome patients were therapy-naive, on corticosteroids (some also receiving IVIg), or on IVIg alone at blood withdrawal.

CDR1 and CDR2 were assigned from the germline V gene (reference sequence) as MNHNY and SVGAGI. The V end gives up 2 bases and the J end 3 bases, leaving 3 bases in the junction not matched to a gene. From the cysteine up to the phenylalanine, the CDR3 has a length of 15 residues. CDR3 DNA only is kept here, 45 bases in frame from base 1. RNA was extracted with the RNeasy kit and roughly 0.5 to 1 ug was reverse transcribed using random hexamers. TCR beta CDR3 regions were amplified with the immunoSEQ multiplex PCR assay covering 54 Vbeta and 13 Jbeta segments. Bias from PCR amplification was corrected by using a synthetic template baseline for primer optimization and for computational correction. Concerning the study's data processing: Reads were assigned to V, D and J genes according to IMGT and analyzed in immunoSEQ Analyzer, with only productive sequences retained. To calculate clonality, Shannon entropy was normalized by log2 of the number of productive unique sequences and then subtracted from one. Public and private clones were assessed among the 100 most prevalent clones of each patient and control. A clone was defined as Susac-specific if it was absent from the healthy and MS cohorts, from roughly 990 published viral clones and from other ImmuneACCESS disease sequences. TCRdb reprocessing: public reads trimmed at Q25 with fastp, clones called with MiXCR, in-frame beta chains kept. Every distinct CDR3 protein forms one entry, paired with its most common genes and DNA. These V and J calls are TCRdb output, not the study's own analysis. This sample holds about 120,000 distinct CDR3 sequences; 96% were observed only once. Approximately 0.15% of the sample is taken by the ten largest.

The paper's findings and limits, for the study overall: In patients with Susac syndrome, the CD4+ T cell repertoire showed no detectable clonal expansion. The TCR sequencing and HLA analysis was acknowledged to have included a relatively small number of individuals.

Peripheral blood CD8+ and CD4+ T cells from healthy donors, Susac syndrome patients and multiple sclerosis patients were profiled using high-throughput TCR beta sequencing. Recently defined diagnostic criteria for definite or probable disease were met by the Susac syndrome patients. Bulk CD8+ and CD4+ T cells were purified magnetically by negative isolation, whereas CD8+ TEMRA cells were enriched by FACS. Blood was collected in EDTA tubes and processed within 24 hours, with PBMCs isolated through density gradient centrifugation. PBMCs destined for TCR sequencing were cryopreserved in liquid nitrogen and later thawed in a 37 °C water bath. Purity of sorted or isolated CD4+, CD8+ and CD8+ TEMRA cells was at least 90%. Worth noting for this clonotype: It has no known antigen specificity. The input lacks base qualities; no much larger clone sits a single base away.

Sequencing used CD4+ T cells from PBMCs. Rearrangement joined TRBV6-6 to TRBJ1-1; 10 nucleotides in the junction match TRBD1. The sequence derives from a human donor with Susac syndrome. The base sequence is TGTGCCAGCAGTTACCGCGGACAGGGGGACACTGAAGCTTTCTTT. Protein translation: CASSYRGQGDTEAFF.